The 24 T cell receptor beta chains below were found in one sample sequenced in a study of T cell clonality in common variable immunodeficiency. Clones were read by immunoSEQ multiplex PCR, and TCRdb kept only the in-frame ones, dropping some. The sample shows 75,000 to 85,000 clones, none of them appearing just once. Sequenced sample: peripheral blood mononuclear cells. The origin of the receptors is a person aged 18-70 years in good health.

This clone was recorded at least ten times. The sequenced fragment ends 3 residues before the CDR3 boundary, so the rest is inferred from the germline J gene. The V gene is TRBV7-3, the J gene TRBJ2-3, with 7 bases that match TRBD1. CDR1 and CDR2 (germline): SGHTA, FQGTGA. J was trimmed by 2 bases and V by 4 bases; bases with no gene match: 9. The CDR3 has 16 residues. CDR3 DNA (partial): TGTGCCAGCAGCTCAGGACAGGCTGGGAACACAGATACG. Its translation: CASSSGQAGNTDT. The full CDR3 is CASSSGQAGNTDTQYF.

Many counts were recorded for this clone. The read ends 3 residues shy of where the CDR3 ends; the end is completed using the germline J gene. Additional DNA sequences in this sample encode the identical CDR3. V is TRBV7-2 and J is TRBJ2-4; tentatively, D is TRBD1 (6 bases). This CDR3 region has 12 residues. CDR1 and CDR2 from the germline V gene are SGHTA and FQGNSA. The sequenced CDR3 bases are TGTGCCAGCAGTCCCCCGGACAGCCCT. Translation gives CASSPPDSP. The full CDR3 is CASSPPDSPQYF. The entire variable domain, with the rest obtained from reference TRBV7-2 and TRBJ2-4, is as follows: GAGVSQSPSNKVTEKGKDVELRCDPISGHTALYWYRQSLGQGLEFLIYFQGNSAPDKSGLPSDRFSAERTGGSVSTLTIQRTQQEDSAVYLCASSPPDSPQYFGAGTRLSVL.

This clone was picked up many times. Sequencing ends 3 residues short of the CDR3 end; the germline J gene provides the rest. The chain has TRBV5-4 and TRBJ2-5; TRBD2 might be the D (6 bases). CDR3 length equals 12 residues. The ends were cut back, 1 base at V and 5 bases at J, with 6 bases in the middle. Germline lookup yields CDR1 SGHNT and CDR2 YYREEE (reference sequence). The CDR3 sequence: CASSLSGETQYF. Partial CDR3 DNA: TGTGCCAGCAGCTTGAGCGGGGAGACC.

The sample holds many counts of this clone. A junction boundary mismatches the germline segment, possibly from a read error. The CDR3 end falls 3 residues outside the read, so it is completed with the germline J gene. The chain is built from TRBV20-1 and TRBJ2-7; 8 bases are a match to TRBD2. Germline-derived CDR1 and CDR2 are DFQATT and SNEGSKA (reference sequence). This CDR3 contains 16 residues. This CDR3 reads CSARGRWREASYEQYF. The covered CDR3 bases are TGCAGTGCCAGAGGGAGGTGGCGGGAGGCGTCCTACGAG.

There are many counts of this clone. The DNA ends 3 residues before the CDR3 does, and the rest of the CDR3 is filled in from the germline J gene. J is TRBJ1-2 and V is TRBV11-3, with D perhaps matching TRBD1 (5 bases). The V and J ends lost 3 bases and 2 bases respectively, with 13 bases between them. From germline, CDR1 is SGHNT and CDR2 YENEEA. This CDR3 region has 15 residues. This CDR3 reads CASSFPDRQNYGYTF. The part of the CDR3 DNA that was read is TGTGCCAGCAGCTTCCCGGACCGACAGAACTATGGC.

The sample holds a few counts of this clone. The CDR3 goes on 3 residues after the read ends, and that part is filled in from the germline J gene. The rearrangement joins TRBV11-2 to TRBJ1-1; no reliable D call. The germline V gene has CDR1 SGHAT and CDR2 FQNNGV. This CDR3 has 14 residues. The sequenced CDR3 bases are TGTGCCAGCAGCTTAGACCGCGCGTCCCCGAGA. The encoded protein is CASSLDRASPR. The whole CDR3 region reads CASSLDRASPRAFF.

Ten or more counts support this clone. Sequencing ends 3 residues short of the CDR3 end; the germline J gene provides the rest. This chain links TRBV20-1 with TRBJ2-7; D is perhaps TRBD1 (5 bases). Germline lookup yields CDR1 DFQATT and CDR2 SNEGSKA (reference sequence). Trimming shortened V by 4 bases and J by 4 bases, and 8 bases separated the two germline ends. CDR3 size: 11 residues. The CDR3 loop is CSANRLYEQYF. The DNA read from the CDR3 is TGCAGTGCTAACAGGTTATACGAG.

This clone came up many times. Read coverage stops 3 residues before the CDR3 terminus; the germline J gene supplies the remainder. V is TRBV7-9 and J is TRBJ1-5; no definite D call. The CDR3 extends over 13 amino acids. Germline V CDR1 and CDR2: SEHNR, FQNEAQ (reference sequence). Deletions cut 2 bases from V and 3 bases from J, with 5 bases between. CDR3 sequence reads: CASSLTYNQPQHF. CDR3 DNA (partial): TGTGCCAGCAGCTTAACATACAATCAGCCC. Full variable domain (missing parts from reference TRBV7-9 and TRBJ1-5): DTGVSQNPRHKITKRGQNVTFRCDPISEHNRLYWYRQTLGQGPEFLTYFQNEAQLEKSRLLSDRFSAERPKGSFSTLEIQRTEQGDSAMYLCASSLTYNQPQHFGDGTRLSIL.

This clone was observed many times. The read terminates 3 residues before the CDR3 end, so the remaining end is supplied by the germline J gene. The chain joins TRBV20-1 to TRBJ1-5, with D hard to call. CDR1 is DFQATT, CDR2 SNEGSKA, per germline (reference sequence). The CDR3 spans 16 residues. Trimming left V 3 bases short and J 0 bases short, with 15 bases between. The sequenced part of the CDR3 DNA is TGCAGTGCTAGGCGGCCTGAAGCGTATAGCAATCAGCCC. Amino acid sequence: CSARRPEAYSNQP. The entire CDR3 sequence reads CSARRPEAYSNQPQHF.

There are many counts of this clone. The CDR3 bases that were read are TGCAGTGCTAGTCCCCTAGCGGGGGGGGGCACAGATACG. This sequence encodes CSASPLAGGGTDT. The entire CDR3 is CSASPLAGGGTDTQYF. This chain joins TRBV20-1 and TRBJ2-3, with 12 bases matching TRBD2. The read stops 3 residues short of the end of the CDR3; the missing end is completed from the germline J gene. With 3 bases clipped from V and 1 base from J, the junction kept 5 bases outside the gene matches. In germline, CDR1 is DFQATT, CDR2 SNEGSKA (reference sequence). This CDR3 is built from 16 residues.

This clone came up many times. The read ends 3 residues before the CDR3 terminus; that terminus is restored from the germline J gene. The chain links TRBV30 to TRBJ1-6, with TRBD1 matching over 8 bases. CDR3 length: 13 residues. V was pared by 6 bases and J by 11 bases, with 9 bases of the junction left unmatched. From germline, CDR1 is GTSNPN and CDR2 SVGIG (reference sequence). The sequenced part of the CDR3 DNA is TGTGCCTGTAACCAGGGGGCGCGAACACCC. Protein sequence: CACNQGARTP. The whole CDR3 sequence reads CACNQGARTPLHF.

The table lists this clone with many counts. The read falls 3 residues short of the CDR3 end, and the missing part is taken from the germline J gene. The rearrangement uses TRBV5-1 and TRBJ1-6, with TRBD1 matching 7 bases. CDR1 is SGHRS and CDR2 is YFSETQ in the germline V gene. The CDR3 is 15 residues long. V was pared by 4 bases and J by 9 bases, with 10 bases of the junction left unmatched. CDR3 sequence reads: CASSPISGGGSPLHF. Partial CDR3 DNA: TGCGCCAGCAGCCCGATCTCAGGGGGTGGTTCACCC.

This clone was recorded at least ten times. The observed sequence ends 3 residues before the CDR3 terminus, with the missing tail filled in from the germline J gene. This chain links TRBV13 with TRBJ2-3; no clear D. V was trimmed by 5 bases and J by 6 bases, leaving 15 bases between them. This CDR3 comprises 14 residues. Germline assignment: CDR1 PRHDT and CDR2 FYEKMQ (reference sequence). The part of the CDR3 DNA that was read is TGTGCCAGCAGCCCTAGAGGAGTTTATGATACG. Its translation is CASSPRGVYDT. The complete CDR3 reads CASSPRGVYDTQYF.

At least ten counts were recorded for this clone. From the germline J gene comes the end of the CDR3, since the read stops 3 residues before it. This sequence joins TRBV20-1 and TRBJ1-4; 7 nucleotides line up with TRBD1. V was clipped by 6 bases and J by 3 bases; unmatched bases: 10. Germline assignment: CDR1 DFQATT and CDR2 SNEGSKA (reference sequence). The CDR3 has 15 amino acids. The CDR3 region is CSAPIPGTANEKLFF. CDR3 bases read: TGCAGTGCCCCGATTCCCGGGACAGCTAATGAAAAA.

This clone was observed at least ten times. The CDR3 is cut off 3 residues early in the read; its end comes from the germline J gene. The chain links TRBV23-1 to TRBJ1-1; weak D call: TRBD1 (6 bases). TRBV23-1 is an ORF, and what it does is uncertain. The CDR3 loop spans 11 amino acids. CDR3: CARTAGTEAFF. The covered CDR3 bases are TGCGCCAGGACAGCCGGGACAGAA.

There are many counts of this clone. The read comes to an end 3 residues before the CDR3 does, leaving the germline J gene to fill in the end. The rearrangement joins TRBV10-1 to TRBJ2-1, with TRBD1 identical over 9 bases. CDR1 WNHNN and CDR2 SYGVQD come from the germline V gene (reference sequence). This CDR3 is built from 14 residues. Losses at the gene ends were 3 bases for V and 6 bases for J; bases not matched to a gene: 3. CDR3 amino acids: CASSDGTGINEQFF. CDR3 bases read: TGCGCCAGCAGTGACGGGACAGGGATCAATGAG.

In its sample, this clone was seen many times. The CDR3 extends 3 residues past the end of the read, so its final part is completed from the germline J gene. This chain links TRBV10-3 with TRBJ2-7, with no clear D. Germline-derived CDR1 and CDR2 are ENHRY and SYGVKD. CDR3 size: 13 residues. V was cut by 3 bases and J by 1 base, with 7 bases left in between. The CDR3 loop is CAISDIQSYEQYF. CDR3 DNA, as far as it was read: TGTGCCATCAGTGATATCCAGTCCTACGAG.

This clone has at least ten counts. Read sequence stops 3 residues before the CDR3 end, and the germline J gene provides the missing end. This chain joins TRBV30 and TRBJ2-5; D uncertain. The germline V gene has CDR1 GTSNPN and CDR2 SVGIG (reference sequence). The CDR3 totals 11 residues. Trimming stripped 4 bases from V and 1 base from J, with 4 bases between. The covered CDR3 bases are TGTGCCTGGAAGGGCCAAGAGACC. Its translation: CAWKGQET. The entire CDR3 sequence reads CAWKGQETQYF.

This clone was counted only a few times. Germline and junction disagree at one end, which may indicate a read error. CDR3 DNA, as far as it was read: TGTGCTAGCAGCTCACAGGGACCTAACACCGGGGAG. Its protein product is CASSSQGPNTGE. The whole CDR3 is CASSSQGPNTGELFF. The chain couples TRBV7-7 to TRBJ2-2; the D gene is possibly TRBD1 (6 bases). The CDR3 end is not reached by the read, which stops 3 residues before it; the germline J gene fills it in. Per germline, CDR1 SSHAT and CDR2 FNYEAQ (reference sequence). The CDR3 has 15 residues.

There are many counts of this clone. At one end, the junction sequence differs from germline, possibly due to a read error. The DNA ends 3 residues before the CDR3 does, and the rest of the CDR3 is filled in from the germline J gene. This chain connects TRBV10-3 to TRBJ2-7; no firm D call. This CDR3 has 12 amino acids. Germline V gene sequence: CDR1 ENHRY, CDR2 SYGVKD. The CDR3 here is CAIGEQTYEQYF. The DNA read from the CDR3 is TGTGCCATCGGTGAGCAGACTTACGAG.

This clone came up many times. The read is 3 residues too short to cover the CDR3 end, so that end is filled in from the germline J gene. The rearrangement uses TRBV19 and TRBJ2-3; 7 bases are a match to TRBD2. Losses at the gene ends were 3 bases for V and 2 bases for J; bases not matched to a gene: 5. Germline values: CDR1 LNHDA, CDR2 SQIVND (reference sequence). This CDR3 has 15 amino acids. CDR3 region: CASSIRGGFTDTQYF. The sequenced CDR3 bases are TGTGCCAGTAGTATCCGGGGAGGGTTCACAGATACG.

This clone was seen repeatedly, ten times or more. The read falls 3 residues short of the CDR3 end, and the missing part is taken from the germline J gene. This sequence joins TRBV20-1 and TRBJ2-7, with TRBD1 matching 7 bases. The length of the CDR3 is 20 residues. V shed 3 bases and J 4 bases; nucleotides not matched to a gene: 27. Germline V gene lookup returns CDR1 DFQATT and CDR2 SNEGSKA (reference sequence). The CDR3 bases that were read are TGCAGTGCTAGTCCCCCCCCGGGACAGAGCTCCAATTATCTTGTTTACGAG. Translating gives CSASPPPGQSSNYLVYE. The whole CDR3 is CSASPPPGQSSNYLVYEQYF.

This clone has at least ten counts. The junction differs from germline at one of its ends, possibly a read error. The sequenced fragment ends 3 residues before the CDR3 boundary, so the rest is inferred from the germline J gene. In the same sample, other DNA sequences code for this CDR3. This chain connects TRBV7-7 to TRBJ2-2, with a possible D match to TRBD2 (5 bases). The germline V gene encodes CDR1 SSHAT and CDR2 FNYEAQ (reference sequence). The CDR3 runs to 13 residues. The sequenced CDR3 bases are TGTGCTAGCAGCTTGGCGGGCACCGGGGAG. Its translation is CASSLAGTGE. The CDR3 as a whole reads CASSLAGTGELFF.

In this sample, this clone turned up many times. From the germline J gene comes the end of the CDR3, since the read stops 3 residues before it. V and J are TRBV7-2 and TRBJ1-3; no clear D. The V gene's germline CDR1 is SGHTA and CDR2 FQGNSA. CDR3 length equals 14 residues. V lost 2 bases and J lost 2, with 7 bases in between. The CDR3 bases that were read are TGTGCCAGCAGCTTATCCCGTCCTGGAAACACC. It encodes CASSLSRPGNT. The entire CDR3 reads CASSLSRPGNTIYF.